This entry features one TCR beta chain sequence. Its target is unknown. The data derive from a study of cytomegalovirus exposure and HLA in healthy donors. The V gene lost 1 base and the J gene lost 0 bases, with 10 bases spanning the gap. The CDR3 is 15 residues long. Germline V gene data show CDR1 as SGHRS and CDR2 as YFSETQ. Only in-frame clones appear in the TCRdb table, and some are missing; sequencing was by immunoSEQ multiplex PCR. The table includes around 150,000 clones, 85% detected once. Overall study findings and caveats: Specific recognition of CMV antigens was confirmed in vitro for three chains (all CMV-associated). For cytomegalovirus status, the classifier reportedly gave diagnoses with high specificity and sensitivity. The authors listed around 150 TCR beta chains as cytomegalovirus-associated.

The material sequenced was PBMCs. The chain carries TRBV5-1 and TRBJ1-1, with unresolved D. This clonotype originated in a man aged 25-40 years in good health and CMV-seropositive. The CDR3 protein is CASSLSGRMNTEAFF. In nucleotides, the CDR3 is TGCGCCAGCAGCTTGTCTGGCAGGATGAACACTGAAGCTTTCTTT.